This T cell receptor (beta chain) was observed in a study of shared clonotypes between healthy human individuals. Cells designated naive CD8 were CD45RO-negative and were positively selected for CCR7, with terminally differentiated effector memory CD45RA+ cells excluded. TCRdb's table, derived via immunoSEQ multiplex PCR, lists solely in-frame clones and lacks some. The sample lists 700,000 to 950,000 clones, roughly 96% occurring once. Trimming took 0 bases from V and 1 from J, leaving 9 bases between them. Germline V gives CDR1 LGHNA, CDR2 YSLEER. The length of the CDR3 is 15 residues. The genes are TRBV4-3 and TRBJ2-5, with TRBD2 as a possible D gene (5 bases). Input material: naive CD8+ T cells sorted from blood. The origin of this receptor is a man aged 25-45 years in good health. Here the CDR3 DNA reads TGCGCCAGCAGCCAAGAGGCTAGCCCCCAAGAGACCCAGTACTTC. This translates into CASSQEASPQETQYF.